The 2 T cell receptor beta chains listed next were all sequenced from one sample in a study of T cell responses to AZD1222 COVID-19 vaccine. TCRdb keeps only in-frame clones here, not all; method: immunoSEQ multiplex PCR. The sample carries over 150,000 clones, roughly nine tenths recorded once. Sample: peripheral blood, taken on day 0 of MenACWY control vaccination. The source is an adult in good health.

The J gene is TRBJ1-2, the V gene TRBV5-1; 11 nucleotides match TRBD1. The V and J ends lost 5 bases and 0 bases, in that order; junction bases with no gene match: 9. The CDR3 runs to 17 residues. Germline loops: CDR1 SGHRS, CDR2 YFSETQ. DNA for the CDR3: TGCGCCAGCAGGGGACAGGGGGGTGCTTTAGCTAACTATGGCTACACCTTC. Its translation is CASRGQGGALANYGYTF.

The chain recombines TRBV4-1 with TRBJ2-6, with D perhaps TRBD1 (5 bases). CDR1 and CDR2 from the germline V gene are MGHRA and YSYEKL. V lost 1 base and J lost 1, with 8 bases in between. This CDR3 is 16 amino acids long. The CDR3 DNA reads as TGCGCCAGCAGCCAAGCAGGGTTTTCTGGGGCCAACGTCCTGACTTTC. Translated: CASSQAGFSGANVLTF.